This T cell receptor (beta chain) stems from a study of blood T cell repertoires in COVID-19. The CDR3 covers 15 residues. Trimming stripped 2 bases from V and 2 bases from J, with 13 bases between. Germline CDR1 MDHEN, CDR2 SYDVKM. Using immunoSEQ multiplex PCR, the repertoire was profiled, and TCRdb retains in-frame clones only, with some absent. The data show 300,000 to 450,000 clones, around 87% seen once. The rearrangement joins TRBV28 to TRBJ2-7, with D possibly TRBD2 on 7 matching bases. Sequencing was carried out using peripheral blood. This clonotype originated in a woman aged 55-69 years with COVID-19, enrolled during active disease. The CDR3: CASSLGGGTPYEQYF. The CDR3 nucleotides are TGTGCCAGCAGTTTAGGCGGGGGCACCCCCTACGAGCAGTACTTC.